This T cell receptor beta chain was identified during a study of blood T cell repertoires in COVID-19. Study-level information: From T cells, B-cell-depleted T cells, or PBMCs came the material, which was cDNA or gDNA.

The CDR3 spans 14 residues. Germline CDR1 is SGHDT and CDR2 is YYEEEE. Trimming shortened V by 1 base and J by 6 bases, and 14 bases separated the two germline ends. Assay: immunoSEQ multiplex PCR; the TCRdb copy retains only in-frame clones and omits some. The sample holds 300,000 to 400,000 clones, roughly 90% seen once. Ages ranged from about 18 to 90 years, with residence in approximately 25 US areas. Donors were grouped by their self-reported clinical history. The study counted Cohort 3 donors as recovered given two negative PCRs, clearance, or symptom resolution. The specimen was PBMCs or T cells enriched from blood (not recorded which). The gene calls are TRBV5-6 and TRBJ2-7, with TRBD2 as a possible D gene (7 bases). This sequence originates from a man aged 55-75 years who had recovered from COVID-19. The CDR3, as DNA: TGTGCCAGCAGCTTGATGGGGGGGCGCTTCGAGCAGTACTTC. Translating gives CASSLMGGRFEQYF.